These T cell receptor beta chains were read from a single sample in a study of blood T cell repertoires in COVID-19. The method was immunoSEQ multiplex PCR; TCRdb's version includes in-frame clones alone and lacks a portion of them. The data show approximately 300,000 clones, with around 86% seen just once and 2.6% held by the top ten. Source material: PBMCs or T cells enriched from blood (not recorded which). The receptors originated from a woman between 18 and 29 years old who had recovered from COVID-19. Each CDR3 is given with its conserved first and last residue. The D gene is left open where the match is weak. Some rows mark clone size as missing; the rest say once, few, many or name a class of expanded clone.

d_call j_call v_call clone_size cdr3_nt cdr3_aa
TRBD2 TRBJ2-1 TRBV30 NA TGTGCCTGGAGTGTACATCCGCTAGCGGGAGTGCGGGAGCAGTTCTTC CAWSVHPLAGVREQFF
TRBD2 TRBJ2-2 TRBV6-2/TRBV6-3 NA TGTGCCAGCAGTCGGACTAGCGAACACGGGGAGCTGTTTTTT CASSRTSEHGELFF
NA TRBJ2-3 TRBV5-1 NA TGCGCCAGCAGCTTACGGACAGTAGGCACAGATACGCAGTATTTT CASSLRTVGTDTQYF
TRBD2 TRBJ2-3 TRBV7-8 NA TGTGCCAGCTCTCCGGGGCGGGAGGGCTTTAGCACAGATACGCAGTATTTT CASSPGREGFSTDTQYF
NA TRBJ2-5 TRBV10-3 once TGTGCCACGGCGCGGAGGGGCCAAGAGACCCAGTACTTC CATARRGQETQYF
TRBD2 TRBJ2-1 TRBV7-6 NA TGTGCCAGCAGCTTAGCGGGGAGCGGGGGGGCCCATGAGCAGTTCTTC CASSLAGSGGAHEQFF
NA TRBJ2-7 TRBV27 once TGTGCCAGCAGTGGACAGCCTTACGAGCAGTACTTC CASSGQPYEQYF
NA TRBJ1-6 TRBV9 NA TGTGCCAGCAGCGCCGATGGGGCAGCTTATAATTCACCCCTCCACTTT CASSADGAAYNSPLHF
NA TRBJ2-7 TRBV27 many TGTGCCAGCAGTTCAGGAAACAGGGCCTACGAGCAGTACTTC CASSSGNRAYEQYF
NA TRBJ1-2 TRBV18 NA TGTGCCAGCTCACCTCCGGACAAGGGTATCAGGGGCTATGGCTACACCTTC CASSPPDKGIRGYGYTF